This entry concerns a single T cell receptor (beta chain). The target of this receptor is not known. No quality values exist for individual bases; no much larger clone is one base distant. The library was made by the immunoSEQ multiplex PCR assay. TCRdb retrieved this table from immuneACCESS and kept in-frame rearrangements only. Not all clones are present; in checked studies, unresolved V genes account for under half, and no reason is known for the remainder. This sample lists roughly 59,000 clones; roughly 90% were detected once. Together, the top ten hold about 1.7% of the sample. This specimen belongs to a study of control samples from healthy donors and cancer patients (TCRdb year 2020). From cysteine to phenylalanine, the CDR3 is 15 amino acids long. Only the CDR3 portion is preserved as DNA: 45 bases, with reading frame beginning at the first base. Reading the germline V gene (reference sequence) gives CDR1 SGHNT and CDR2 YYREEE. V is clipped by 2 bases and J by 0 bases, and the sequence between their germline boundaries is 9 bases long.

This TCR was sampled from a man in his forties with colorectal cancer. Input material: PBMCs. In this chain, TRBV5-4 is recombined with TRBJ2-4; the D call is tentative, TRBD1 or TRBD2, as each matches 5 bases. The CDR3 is CASSLDSGAKNIQYF. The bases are TGTGCCAGCAGCTTAGACAGCGGAGCCAAAAACATTCAGTACTTC.